This TCR beta chain was recovered during a study of graft-versus-host responses after intestinal transplantation. Study context: In this cohort, recipients had multivisceral, liver-intestinal, or isolated intestinal transplants. All recipients were given anti-thymocyte globulin induction, and tacrolimus and steroids were then administered for around three years.

The germline V gene encodes CDR1 SGHRS and CDR2 YFSETQ. V dropped 0 bases and J dropped 0 bases, with 6 bases sitting between them. The CDR3 length is 15 residues. Data came from immunoSEQ multiplex PCR; TCRdb stores just in-frame clones and leaves some out. The sample holds 70,000 to 95,000 clones; about nine tenths are singletons and the top ten take less than 0.12%. Findings and limits, study-wide: Allografts carried high graft-versus-host to host-versus-graft clonal ratios in patients having graft-donor T cell macrochimerism. Analysis identified GvH clones in recipient marrow, with some appearing first in ileum or blood.

Points on this clone: As yet, its antigen is unknown.

The V gene is TRBV5-1, the J gene TRBJ1-4, with no clear D. The starting material was unstimulated CD4+ T cells sorted from spleen or lymph node cells, obtained before intestinal transplant. The sequence was collected from a human donor who received an intestinal transplant. CDR3 sequence reads: CASSLGGATNEKLFF. The CDR3 bases are TGCGCCAGCAGCTTGGGCGGTGCAACTAATGAAAAACTGTTTTTT. The full variable domain, completed using reference TRBV5-1 and TRBJ1-4, is KAGVTQTPRYLIKTRGQQVTLSCSPISGHRSVSWYQQTPGQGLQFLFEYFSETQRNKGNFPGRFSGRQFSNSRSEMNVSTLELGDSALYLCASSLGGATNEKLFFGSGTQLSVL.